The rows below give T cell receptor beta chains drawn from one sample of a study of vaccination effects on CD4 cells after COVID-19. Some clones are missing from TCRdb's copy, which holds only in-frame ones; the method was immunoSEQ multiplex PCR. The sample lists 30,000 to 35,000 clones; about 69% were seen once. Their antigens remain unidentified. Sequences were derived from CD4+ T cells from PBMCs cultured with a peptide pool, sampled before COVID-19 vaccination. The receptors shown here come from a human donor who had a prior SARS-CoV-2 infection. Each CDR3 is given with its conserved first and last residue. The order of the fields is D gene, J gene, V gene, clone size, CDR3 DNA, CDR3 protein. D genes are given only for firm matches. The size of a clone is reported for some rows only, either as once, few or many, or as a class for expanded clones.

D: -; J: TRBJ2-1; V: TRBV6-6; size: -; DNA: TGTGCCACCTCACTCCTTAGCGGCTCCTACAATGAGCAGTTCTTC; CDR3: CATSLLSGSYNEQFF
D: TRBD2; J: TRBJ2-7; V: TRBV4-2; size: few; DNA: TGTGCCAGCAGCCCCGGGACTAGCGGGGGGATATATTACGAGCAGTACTTC; CDR3: CASSPGTSGGIYYEQYF
D: -; J: TRBJ2-1; V: TRBV13; size: -; DNA: TGTGCCAGCAGCCTCCCCAGTAGTGTCTACAATGAGCAGTTCTTC; CDR3: CASSLPSSVYNEQFF
D: -; J: TRBJ2-2; V: TRBV27; size: -; DNA: TGTGCCTACGGGGAGGTTGGACAGGAGACCGGGGAGCTGTTTTTT; CDR3: CAYGEVGQETGELFF
D: -; J: TRBJ2-5; V: TRBV14; size: -; DNA: TGTGCCAGCAGCCAAAATTTAGAGGAGACCCAGTACTTC; CDR3: CASSQNLEETQYF
D: TRBD1; J: TRBJ2-1; V: TRBV7-9; size: few; DNA: TGTGCCAGCAGCCCCGGGACAGTCCCCTACAATGAGCAGTTCTTC; CDR3: CASSPGTVPYNEQFF
D: -; J: TRBJ2-4; V: TRBV5-8; size: once; DNA: TGTGCCAGCAGCTTGGCCCCAGGGAACATTCAGTACTTC; CDR3: CASSLAPGNIQYF
D: TRBD1; J: TRBJ1-1; V: TRBV9; size: -; DNA: TGTGCCAGCAGCGCTTCCCAGGGGGGGGTGAACACTGAAGCTTTCTTT; CDR3: CASSASQGGVNTEAFF
D: TRBD2; J: TRBJ2-7; V: TRBV4-2; size: -; DNA: TGTGCCAGCAGCCAAACTAGCGGGAGCCGCCTATACGAGCAGTACTTC; CDR3: CASSQTSGSRLYEQYF
D: TRBD2; J: TRBJ2-3; V: TRBV4-3; size: once; DNA: TGCGCCAGCAGCCAAAGCGGGAGCGGAGACACTACGCAGTATTTT; CDR3: CASSQSGSGDTTQYF
D: TRBD2; J: TRBJ2-5; V: TRBV5-6; size: once; DNA: TGTGCCAGCAGCTTGCGGCTAGCGGCCCCAGAGACCCAGTACTTC; CDR3: CASSLRLAAPETQYF
D: -; J: TRBJ2-6; V: TRBV6-4; size: -; DNA: TGTGCCAGCAGCCTATCAGGGGGGACTGGGGCCAACGTCCTGACTTTC; CDR3: CASSLSGGTGANVLTF
D: TRBD1; J: TRBJ2-1; V: TRBV7-2; size: once; DNA: TGTGCCAGCAGGTTACAGGGGGCGTACAATGAGCAGTTCTTC; CDR3: CASRLQGAYNEQFF
D: -; J: TRBJ2-7; V: TRBV2; size: few; DNA: TGTGCCAGCAGTGAATATCTCTACGAGCAGTACTTC; CDR3: CASSEYLYEQYF
D: TRBD2; J: TRBJ2-5; V: TRBV6-5; size: -; DNA: TGTGCCAGCAGGCCCGGGGGGGCCGGGGAGACCCAGTACTTC; CDR3: CASRPGGAGETQYF
D: TRBD2; J: TRBJ2-5; V: TRBV18; size: -; DNA: TGTGCCAGCTCACCACCGGGACTAGCGGGGCAAGAGACCCAGTACTTC; CDR3: CASSPPGLAGQETQYF
D: -; J: TRBJ1-2; V: TRBV28; size: -; DNA: TGTGCCAGCAGTTCTGGCGGTAACTATGGCTACACCTTC; CDR3: CASSSGGNYGYTF
D: -; J: TRBJ2-2; V: TRBV5-4; size: -; DNA: TGTGCCAGCAGCTTGGGGGGGTCGAACACCGGGGAGCTGTTTTTT; CDR3: CASSLGGSNTGELFF
D: -; J: TRBJ1-1; V: TRBV12-3/TRBV12-4; size: -; DNA: TGTGCCAGCAGTTTAAGAGAGGCGGATGAAGCTTTCTTT; CDR3: CASSLREADEAFF
D: TRBD1; J: TRBJ2-3; V: TRBV24-1; size: -; DNA: TGTGCCACCAGTGACCCCACGGACAGGGGGCTTCAAGATACGCAGTATTTT; CDR3: CATSDPTDRGLQDTQYF
D: -; J: TRBJ2-2; V: TRBV7-2; size: -; DNA: TGTGCCAGCAGCTTTTCCGGGAACACCGGGGAGCTGTTTTTT; CDR3: CASSFSGNTGELFF
D: -; J: TRBJ2-5; V: TRBV6-6; size: once; DNA: TGTGCCAGCAGTCAGGAGGGAGAGACCCAGTACTTC; CDR3: CASSQEGETQYF
D: -; J: TRBJ1-1; V: TRBV7-8; size: -; DNA: TGTGCCAGCAGCTCCGGGACTTCCTTGAACACTGAAGCTTTCTTT; CDR3: CASSSGTSLNTEAFF
D: TRBD1; J: TRBJ1-6; V: TRBV5-1; size: -; DNA: TGCGCCAGCAGCTTGCTTGGGACAGGCTATAATTCACCCCTCCACTTT; CDR3: CASSLLGTGYNSPLHF
D: -; J: TRBJ2-1; V: TRBV4-3; size: -; DNA: TGCGCCAGCAGCCAAGGCGGGACAGTCTACAATGAGCAGTTCTTC; CDR3: CASSQGGTVYNEQFF
D: -; J: TRBJ1-1; V: TRBV11-2; size: once; DNA: TGTGCCAGCTCCCTCGGATACGGGGACACTGAAGCTTTCTTT; CDR3: CASSLGYGDTEAFF
D: TRBD2; J: TRBJ2-3; V: TRBV24-1; size: -; DNA: TGTGCCACCAGTGTGGCGACTAGCGGGAGGGCAGATACGCAGTATTTT; CDR3: CATSVATSGRADTQYF
D: -; J: TRBJ2-7; V: TRBV7-2; size: -; DNA: TGTGCCAGCAGCCCAGGTATGGGGGACCCGGCTTTGGGGCAGTACTTC; CDR3: CASSPGMGDPALGQYF
D: -; J: TRBJ2-2; V: TRBV11-1; size: -; DNA: TGTGCCAGCAGCCTACCGAGCCTCACCGGGGAGCTGTTTTTT; CDR3: CASSLPSLTGELFF
D: TRBD1; J: TRBJ1-2; V: TRBV27; size: -; DNA: TGTGCCAGCAGAAAGGACAGGCACTATGGCTACACCTTC; CDR3: CASRKDRHYGYTF
D: TRBD1; J: TRBJ2-7; V: TRBV18; size: few; DNA: TGTGCCAGCTCACCGCCGGGACAGGGGGCGGGGGAGCAGTACTTC; CDR3: CASSPPGQGAGEQYF
D: -; J: TRBJ2-7; V: TRBV6-5; size: -; DNA: TGTGCCAGCAGTCCCCGAGGACAGACCTACGAGCAGTACTTC; CDR3: CASSPRGQTYEQYF
D: TRBD2; J: TRBJ2-5; V: TRBV9; size: -; DNA: TGTGCCAGCAGCGTAGGGGTTAGCGGGATAAGGGAGACCCAGTACTTC; CDR3: CASSVGVSGIRETQYF
D: TRBD2; J: TRBJ2-5; V: TRBV9; size: few; DNA: TGTGCCAGCAGCGTAGAACTAGCGGGTGGAGAGACCCAGTACTTC; CDR3: CASSVELAGGETQYF
D: -; J: TRBJ2-5; V: TRBV2; size: -; DNA: TGTGCCAGCACCGGAGAGGGCCCGACCCAGTACTTC; CDR3: CASTGEGPTQYF
D: TRBD1; J: TRBJ1-4; V: TRBV4-2; size: -; DNA: TGTGCCAGCAGCCAAGTATTGTTTGGAGGGGGCGCGACGACTAATGAAAAACTGTTTTTT; CDR3: CASSQVLFGGGATTNEKLFF
D: TRBD2; J: TRBJ2-3; V: TRBV11-2; size: once; DNA: TGTGCCAGCAGCTTATCGAGCGGGAGGCGGAAAGATACGCAGTATTTT; CDR3: CASSLSSGRRKDTQYF
D: TRBD2; J: TRBJ2-7; V: TRBV3-1/TRBV3-2; size: -; DNA: TGTGCCAGCAGCTGGACTAGCGGCAATGGTGGCTACGAGCAGTACTTC; CDR3: CASSWTSGNGGYEQYF
D: TRBD1; J: TRBJ1-1; V: TRBV5-1; size: -; DNA: TGCGCCAGCAGCACCGGGACAGGGGGGGGAAACACTGAAGCTTTCTTT; CDR3: CASSTGTGGGNTEAFF
D: -; J: TRBJ2-7; V: TRBV15; size: once; DNA: TGTGCCACCAGCAGAGGGGGGGCCTCTCCCTACGAGCAGTACTTC; CDR3: CATSRGGASPYEQYF
D: TRBD1; J: TRBJ2-5; V: TRBV4-3; size: -; DNA: TGCGCCAGCAGCCAAACCTCGGGACAGGGGAGGGAGACCCAGTACTTC; CDR3: CASSQTSGQGRETQYF
D: TRBD2; J: TRBJ2-3; V: TRBV18; size: -; DNA: TGTGCCAGCTCACCACCTCGGGGGGGTACAGATACGCAGTATTTT; CDR3: CASSPPRGGTDTQYF